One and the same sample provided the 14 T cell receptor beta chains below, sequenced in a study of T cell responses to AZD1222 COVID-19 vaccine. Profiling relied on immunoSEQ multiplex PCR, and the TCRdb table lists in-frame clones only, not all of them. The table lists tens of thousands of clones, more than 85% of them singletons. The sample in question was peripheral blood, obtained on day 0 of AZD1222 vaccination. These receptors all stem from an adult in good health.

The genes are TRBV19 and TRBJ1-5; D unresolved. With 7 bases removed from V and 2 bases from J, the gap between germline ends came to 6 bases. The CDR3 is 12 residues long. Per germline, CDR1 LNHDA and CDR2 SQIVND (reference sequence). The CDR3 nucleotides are TGTGCCAGTACTCAGGGCAATCAGCCCCAGCATTTT. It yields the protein CASTQGNQPQHF.

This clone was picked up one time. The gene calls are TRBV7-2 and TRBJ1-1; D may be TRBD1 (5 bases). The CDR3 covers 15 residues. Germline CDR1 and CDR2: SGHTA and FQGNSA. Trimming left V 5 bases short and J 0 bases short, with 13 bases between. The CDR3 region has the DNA TGTGCCAGCAGCCCAACCTCAGGGATGAACACTGAAGCTTTCTTT. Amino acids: CASSPTSGMNTEAFF. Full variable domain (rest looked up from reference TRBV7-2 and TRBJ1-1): GAGVSQSPSNKVTEKGKDVELRCDPISGHTALYWYRQSLGQGLEFLIYFQGNSAPDKSGLPSDRFSAERTGGSVSTLTIQRTQQEDSAVYLCASSPTSGMNTEAFFGQGTRLTVV.

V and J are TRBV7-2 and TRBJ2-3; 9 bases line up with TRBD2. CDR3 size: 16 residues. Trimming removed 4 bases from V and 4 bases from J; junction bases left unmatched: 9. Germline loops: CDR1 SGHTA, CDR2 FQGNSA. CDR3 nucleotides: TGTGCCAGCAGCTCACAAAGAGGCGGGGGGGCAGATACGCAGTATTTT. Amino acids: CASSSQRGGGADTQYF.

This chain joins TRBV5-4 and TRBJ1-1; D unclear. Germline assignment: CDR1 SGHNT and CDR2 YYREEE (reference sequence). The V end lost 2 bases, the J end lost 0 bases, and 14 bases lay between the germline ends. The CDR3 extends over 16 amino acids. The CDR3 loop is CASSLGHPDMNTEAFF. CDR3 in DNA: TGTGCCAGCAGCTTAGGTCATCCTGACATGAACACTGAAGCTTTCTTT.

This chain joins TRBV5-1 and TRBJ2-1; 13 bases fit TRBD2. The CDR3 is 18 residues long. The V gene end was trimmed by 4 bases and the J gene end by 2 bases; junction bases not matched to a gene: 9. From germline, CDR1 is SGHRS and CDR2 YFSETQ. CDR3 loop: CASSLRLAGGKTYNEQFF. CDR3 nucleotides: TGCGCCAGCAGCCTTCGACTAGCGGGGGGTAAGACCTACAATGAGCAGTTCTTC. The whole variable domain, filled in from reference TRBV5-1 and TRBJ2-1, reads KAGVTQTPRYLIKTRGQQVTLSCSPISGHRSVSWYQQTPGQGLQFLFEYFSETQRNKGNFPGRFSGRQFSNSRSEMNVSTLELGDSALYLCASSLRLAGGKTYNEQFFGPGTRLTVL.

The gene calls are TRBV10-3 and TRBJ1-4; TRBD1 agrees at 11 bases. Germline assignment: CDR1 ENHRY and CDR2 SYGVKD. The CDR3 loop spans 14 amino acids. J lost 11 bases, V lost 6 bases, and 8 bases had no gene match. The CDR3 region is CAISTPGQGEKLFF. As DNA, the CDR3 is TGTGCCATCAGCACGCCGGGACAGGGGGAGAAACTGTTTTTT.

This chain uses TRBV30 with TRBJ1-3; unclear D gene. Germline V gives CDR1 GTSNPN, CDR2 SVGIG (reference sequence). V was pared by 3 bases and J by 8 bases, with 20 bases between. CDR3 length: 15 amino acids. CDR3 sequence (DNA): TGTGCCTGGAGCCATAGCCGGGCACCAGAGGACACCATATATTTT. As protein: CAWSHSRAPEDTIYF.

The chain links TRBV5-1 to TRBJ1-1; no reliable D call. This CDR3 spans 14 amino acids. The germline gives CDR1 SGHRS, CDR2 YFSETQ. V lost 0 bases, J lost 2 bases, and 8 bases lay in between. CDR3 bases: TGCGCCAGCAGCTTGGCTCAGACTAACACTGAAGCTTTCTTT. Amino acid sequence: CASSLAQTNTEAFF.

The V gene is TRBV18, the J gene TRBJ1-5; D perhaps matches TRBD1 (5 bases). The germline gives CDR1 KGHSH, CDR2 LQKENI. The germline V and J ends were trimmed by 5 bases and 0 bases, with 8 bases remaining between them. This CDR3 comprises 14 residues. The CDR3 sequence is CASSGTNSNQPQHF. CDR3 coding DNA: TGTGCCAGCTCAGGGACGAATAGCAATCAGCCCCAGCATTTT.

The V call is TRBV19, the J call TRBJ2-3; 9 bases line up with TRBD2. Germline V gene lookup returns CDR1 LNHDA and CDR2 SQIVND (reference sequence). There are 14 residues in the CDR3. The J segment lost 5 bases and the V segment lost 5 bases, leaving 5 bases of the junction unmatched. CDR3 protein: CASSAGLARDTQYF. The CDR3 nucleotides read TGTGCCAGTAGTGCGGGACTAGCTAGAGATACGCAGTATTTT.

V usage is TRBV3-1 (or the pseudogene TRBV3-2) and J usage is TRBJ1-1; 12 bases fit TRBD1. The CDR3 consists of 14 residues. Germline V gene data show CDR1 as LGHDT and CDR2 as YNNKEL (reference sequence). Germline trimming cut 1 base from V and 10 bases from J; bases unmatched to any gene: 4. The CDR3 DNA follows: TGTGCCAGCAGCCAAGGGGGACAGGGGGCGCGAGCTTTCTTT. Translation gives CASSQGGQGARAFF.

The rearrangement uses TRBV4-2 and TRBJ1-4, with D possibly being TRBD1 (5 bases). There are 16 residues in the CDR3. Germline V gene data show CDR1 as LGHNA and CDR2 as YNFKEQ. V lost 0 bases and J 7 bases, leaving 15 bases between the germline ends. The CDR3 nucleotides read TGTGCCAGCAGCCAAGATAGCTTTTTGAGGGGTGAAAAACTGTTTTTT. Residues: CASSQDSFLRGEKLFF.

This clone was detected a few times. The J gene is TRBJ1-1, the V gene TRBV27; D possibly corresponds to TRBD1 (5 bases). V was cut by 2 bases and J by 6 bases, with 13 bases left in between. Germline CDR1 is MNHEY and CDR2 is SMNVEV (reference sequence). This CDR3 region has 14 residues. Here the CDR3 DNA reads TGTGCCAGCAGTTTAGACGGCGGAGGGGCTGAAGCTTTCTTT. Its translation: CASSLDGGGAEAFF.

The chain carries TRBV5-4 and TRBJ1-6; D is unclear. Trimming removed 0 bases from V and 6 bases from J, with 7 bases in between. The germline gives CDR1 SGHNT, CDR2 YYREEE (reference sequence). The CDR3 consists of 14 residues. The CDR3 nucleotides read TGTGCCAGCAGCTTGGCCCCTCTTAATTCACCCCTCCACTTT. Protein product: CASSLAPLNSPLHF.